These 31 T cell receptor beta chains share one sample of origin, sequenced in a study of T cell responses to AZD1222 COVID-19 vaccine. Sequenced by immunoSEQ multiplex PCR; TCRdb stores in-frame clones only, minus some. In the table there are 13,000 to 15,000 clones, under 85% of which are singletons. The sample was peripheral blood, taken 28 days after the second AZD1222 dose. The receptor set was obtained from an adult who received the AZD1222 COVID-19 vaccine.

This chain connects TRBV5-4 to TRBJ2-1; the D is unclear. Trimming took off 1 base at V and 4 bases at J, with 3 bases between the two ends. The CDR3 spans 12 residues. Germline assignment: CDR1 SGHNT and CDR2 YYREEE (reference sequence). In nucleotides, the CDR3 is TGTGCCAGCAGCTTGCGGTACAATGAGCAGTTCTTC. Encoded protein: CASSLRYNEQFF.

This chain links TRBV7-3 with TRBJ2-7; maybe TRBD1 (6 bases). Germline V lookup: CDR1 SGHTA, CDR2 FQGTGA. The CDR3 totals 14 residues. The V gene lost 3 bases and the J gene lost 3 bases, with 12 bases spanning the gap. The CDR3 reads CASSFQGTGYEQYF. The CDR3 nucleotides are TGTGCCAGCAGCTTTCAGGGGACCGGCTACGAGCAGTACTTC. Full variable domain (rest looked up from reference TRBV7-3 and TRBJ2-7): GAGVSQTPSNKVTEKGKYVELRCDPISGHTALYWYRQSLGQGPEFLIYFQGTGAADDSGLPNDRFFAVRPEGSVSTLKIQRTERGDSAVYLCASSFQGTGYEQYFGPGTRLTVT.

This chain uses TRBV28 with TRBJ1-5; D might be TRBD1 (5 bases). This CDR3 has 11 amino acids. CDR1 MDHEN and CDR2 SYDVKM come from the germline V gene. Trimming pared 5 bases from V and 12 bases from J, leaving 11 bases between. DNA for the CDR3: TGTGCCAGCAGTCGGGACGGAGGCCAGCATTTT. This translates into CASSRDGGQHF. The full variable domain, completed using reference TRBV28 and TRBJ1-5, is DVKVTQSSRYLVKRTGEKVFLECVQDMDHENMFWYRQDPGLGLRLIYFSYDVKMKEKGDIPEGYSVSREKKERFSLILESASTNQTSMYLCASSRDGGQHFGDGTRLSIL.

In nucleotides, the CDR3 is TGTGCCATCAGTGAGTCGATCCGCCCGGGCAATGAGCAGTTCTTC. Translating it yields CAISESIRPGNEQFF. The J gene is TRBJ2-1, the V gene TRBV10-3; no definite D call. From germline, CDR1 is ENHRY and CDR2 SYGVKD. The CDR3 runs 15 residues. Trimming removed 0 bases from V and 6 bases from J, with 12 bases in between.

V gene TRBV5-1 combines with J gene TRBJ2-7; D might be TRBD1 (5 bases). CDR3 length: 15 residues. V lost 0 bases and J 3 bases, leaving 13 bases between the germline ends. CDR1 and CDR2 from the germline V gene are SGHRS and YFSETQ. CDR3 DNA sequence: TGCGCCAGCAGCTTGGCGACGGCAGGGAACTACGAGCAGTACTTC. Translation gives CASSLATAGNYEQYF. The whole variable domain, filled in from reference TRBV5-1 and TRBJ2-7, reads KAGVTQTPRYLIKTRGQQVTLSCSPISGHRSVSWYQQTPGQGLQFLFEYFSETQRNKGNFPGRFSGRQFSNSRSEMNVSTLELGDSALYLCASSLATAGNYEQYFGPGTRLTVT.

The chain has TRBV7-3 and TRBJ1-3; tentatively, D is TRBD1 (6 bases). The germline gives CDR1 SGHTA, CDR2 FQGTGA. The CDR3 runs 15 residues. Trimming left V 2 bases short and J 6 bases short, with 14 bases between. CDR3 protein: CASSLRNSGENTIYF. The DNA for the CDR3 is TGTGCCAGCAGCTTACGAAATTCAGGGGAAAACACCATATATTTT.

V and J are TRBV5-8 and TRBJ1-6; no clear D gene. This CDR3 has 13 residues. Trimming removed 3 bases at V and 6 bases at J, with 7 bases between. Looked up from germline, CDR1 is SGHTS and CDR2 is YDEGEE. CDR3: CASSYDRNSPLHF. For the CDR3, the DNA is TGTGCCAGCAGCTATGATCGTAATTCACCCCTCCACTTT.

This chain links TRBV30 with TRBJ2-5; D unresolved. CDR3 size: 13 residues. The ends were cut back, 2 bases at V and 5 bases at J, with 12 bases in the middle. Germline-derived CDR1 and CDR2 are GTSNPN and SVGIG (reference sequence). CDR3 in DNA: TGTGCCTGGAGTTTAGTGGAGCTGGAGACCCAGTACTTC. Its protein product is CAWSLVELETQYF.

This chain uses TRBV6-5 with TRBJ1-2; 12 bases line up with TRBD1. CDR1 MNHEY and CDR2 SVGAGI come from the germline V gene. J lost 8 bases, V lost 7 bases, and 8 bases had no gene match. CDR3 size: 14 residues. CDR3 nucleotides: TGTGCCAGCATAACACCGGGACAGGGGGCGGGCTACACCTTC. Its translation is CASITPGQGAGYTF.

The gene calls are TRBV10-2 and TRBJ1-2, with D possibly TRBD1 on 5 matching bases. The CDR3 is made up of 14 amino acids. Germline-derived CDR1 and CDR2 are WSHSY and SAAADI. Deletions cut 5 bases from V and 2 bases from J, with 12 bases between. Written as DNA, the CDR3 is TGCGCCAGCAGTCCGGGACTCCGGAACTATGGCTACACCTTC. This codes for CASSPGLRNYGYTF.

J is TRBJ2-7 and V is TRBV7-3; perhaps D is TRBD1 or TRBD2 (5 bases each). Germline V gene sequence: CDR1 SGHTA, CDR2 FQGTGA. The CDR3 is 15 amino acids. V was shortened by 1 base and J by 0 bases, with 10 bases between the two germline ends. CDR3 sequence reads: CASSLKAGSSYEQYF. For the CDR3, the DNA is TGTGCCAGCAGCTTAAAAGCAGGGAGCTCCTACGAGCAGTACTTC. Filled out from reference TRBV7-3 and TRBJ2-7, the complete variable domain reads GAGVSQTPSNKVTEKGKYVELRCDPISGHTALYWYRQSLGQGPEFLIYFQGTGAADDSGLPNDRFFAVRPEGSVSTLKIQRTERGDSAVYLCASSLKAGSSYEQYFGPGTRLTVT.

V and J are TRBV9 and TRBJ1-1, with 7 bases lining up with TRBD1. Losses at the gene ends were 1 base for V and 4 bases for J; bases not matched to a gene: 4. Germline V lookup: CDR1 SGDLS, CDR2 YYNGEE. The CDR3 is 14 residues long. The CDR3 DNA reads as TGTGCCAGCAGCGTACAGGGGGGGAGCACTGAAGCTTTCTTT. As protein: CASSVQGGSTEAFF.

This clone is a singleton in its sample. This chain connects TRBV5-1 to TRBJ2-3; TRBD1 agrees at 12 bases. This CDR3 has 16 residues. The J segment lost 3 bases and the V segment lost 4 bases, leaving 6 bases of the junction unmatched. Germline V lookup: CDR1 SGHRS, CDR2 YFSETQ. CDR3 sequence reads: CASSPGQGAGTDTQYF. CDR3 bases: TGCGCCAGCAGCCCGGGACAGGGGGCAGGGACAGATACGCAGTATTTT.

This chain joins TRBV7-9 and TRBJ2-7, with 7 positions matching TRBD2. The CDR3 sequence is 15 residues long. Trimming at V came to 5 bases and at J to 3 bases, leaving 10 bases not matched to a gene. Per the germline V gene, CDR1 is SEHNR and CDR2 is FQNEAQ (reference sequence). The CDR3 sequence: CASSRPGTTIYEQYF. CDR3 nucleotides: TGTGCCAGCAGCCGTCCTGGGACTACCATCTACGAGCAGTACTTC. The variable domain in full, with the rest retrieved from reference TRBV7-9 and TRBJ2-7, is DTGVSQNPRHKITKRGQNVTFRCDPISEHNRLYWYRQTLGQGPEFLTYFQNEAQLEKSRLLSDRFSAERPKGSFSTLEIQRTEQGDSAMYLCASSRPGTTIYEQYFGPGTRLTVT.

V and J are TRBV7-9 and TRBJ2-1, with D perhaps TRBD2 (6 bases). The CDR3 length is 13 residues. CDR1 is SEHNR, CDR2 FQNEAQ, per germline (reference sequence). The germline V and J ends were trimmed by 5 bases and 7 bases, with 12 bases remaining between them. The CDR3 nucleotides read TGTGCCAGCAGCCCTAGCGCGGGGAATGAGCAGTTCTTC. It codes for CASSPSAGNEQFF. The whole variable domain, remainder taken from reference TRBV7-9 and TRBJ2-1, is DTGVSQNPRHKITKRGQNVTFRCDPISEHNRLYWYRQTLGQGPEFLTYFQNEAQLEKSRLLSDRFSAERPKGSFSTLEIQRTEQGDSAMYLCASSPSAGNEQFFGPGTRLTVL.

The table lists this clone with a few counts. The V gene is TRBV19, the J gene TRBJ2-1; a weak D match, TRBD2 (5 bases). The CDR3 consists of 13 residues. Trimming took 5 bases from V and 9 from J, leaving 14 bases between them. Germline V lookup: CDR1 LNHDA, CDR2 SQIVND (reference sequence). Written as DNA, the CDR3 is TGTGCCAGTAGTCAGTTGACTCGGGGTGAGCAGTTCTTC. Its translation is CASSQLTRGEQFF. The complete variable domain, with remaining parts taken from reference TRBV19 and TRBJ2-1, reads DGGITQSPKYLFRKEGQNVTLSCEQNLNHDAMYWYRQDPGQGLRLIYYSQIVNDFQKGDIAEGYSVSREKKESFPLTVTSAQKNPTAFYLCASSQLTRGEQFFGPGTRLTVL.

This chain links TRBV27 with TRBJ1-1, with D possibly TRBD1 on 6 matching bases. The CDR3 totals 18 residues. Per the germline V gene, CDR1 is MNHEY and CDR2 is SMNVEV (reference sequence). Trimming removed 4 bases at V and 0 bases at J, with 21 bases between. As DNA, the CDR3 is TGTGCCAGCAGTTCCAGAAGGGACACTATTCCTATGAACACTGAAGCTTTCTTT. Residues: CASSSRRDTIPMNTEAFF.

The chain is built from TRBV12-3 or TRBV12-4 and TRBJ1-4, with 8 bases fitting TRBD1. With 5 bases clipped from V and 13 bases from J, the junction kept 3 bases outside the gene matches. This CDR3 has 11 residues. The DNA of the CDR3 is TGTGCCAGCAGTGGGGACAGGCGACTGTTTTTT. Amino acid sequence: CASSGDRRLFF.

The chain is built from TRBV5-1 and TRBJ2-5; tentatively, D is TRBD2 (5 bases). The CDR3 is 14 residues long. Germline V lookup: CDR1 SGHRS, CDR2 YFSETQ. The V and J ends lost 0 bases and 3 bases respectively, with 9 bases between them. DNA for the CDR3: TGCGCCAGCAGCTTGGTTCTAGCCGAAGAGACCCAGTACTTC. It is translated as CASSLVLAEETQYF.

The chain couples TRBV4-1 to TRBJ2-1; D is possibly TRBD2 (5 bases). Looked up from germline, CDR1 is MGHRA and CDR2 is YSYEKL. This CDR3 has 16 amino acids. Trimming shortened V by 2 bases and J by 6 bases, and 17 bases separated the two germline ends. CDR3 amino acids: CASSQIGTRKLNEQFF. The CDR3 DNA reads as TGCGCCAGCAGCCAAATAGGCACTAGGAAGCTCAATGAGCAGTTCTTC.

The J gene is TRBJ2-7, the V gene TRBV28; D is possibly TRBD2 (6 bases). Trimming took off 2 bases at V and 0 bases at J, with 17 bases between the two ends. In germline, CDR1 is MDHEN, CDR2 SYDVKM. The CDR3 sequence is 17 residues long. The CDR3 sequence is CASSLGGIGRDSYEQYF. DNA for the CDR3: TGTGCCAGCAGTTTAGGTGGAATCGGGCGGGACTCCTACGAGCAGTACTTC.

This chain connects TRBV4-1 to TRBJ2-1, with a tentative D call TRBD2 (6 bases). This CDR3 comprises 17 residues. Deletions cut 4 bases from V and 3 bases from J, with 19 bases between. Germline CDR1 and CDR2: MGHRA and YSYEKL. The CDR3 DNA sequence: TGCGCCAGCAGCCCAAGCGGGTACAGCGGGTACTACAATGAGCAGTTCTTC. Residues: CASSPSGYSGYYNEQFF.

V is TRBV19 and J is TRBJ2-3; D not resolved. The ends were cut back, 6 bases at V and 10 bases at J, with 26 bases in the middle. This CDR3 region has 16 residues. CDR1 is LNHDA, CDR2 SQIVND, per germline (reference sequence). The CDR3 sequence: CASSKGFILYSTPQYF. The CDR3 coding sequence is TGTGCCAGTAGCAAAGGATTTATTTTGTACTCCACTCCGCAGTATTTT.

This sequence joins TRBV5-6 and TRBJ1-2; a weak D match, TRBD1 (6 bases). Germline lookup yields CDR1 SGHDT and CDR2 YYEEEE. There are 15 residues in the CDR3. Between the trimmed V and J ends, which lost 0 bases and 2 bases, there was a span of 11 bases. In DNA, the CDR3 is TGTGCCAGCAGCTTGGACGACAGGTCCAACTATGGCTACACCTTC. Protein: CASSLDDRSNYGYTF. Full variable domain (remainder filled in from reference TRBV5-6 and TRBJ1-2): DAGVTQSPTHLIKTRGQQVTLRCSPKSGHDTVSWYQQALGQGPQFIFQYYEEEERQRGNFPDRFSGHQFPNYSSELNVNALLLGDSALYLCASSLDDRSNYGYTFGSGTRLTVV.

This clone is a singleton in its sample. The genes are TRBV19 and TRBJ1-4, with D unclear. Per the germline V gene, CDR1 is LNHDA and CDR2 is SQIVND (reference sequence). Trimming took 7 bases from V and 4 from J, leaving 10 bases between them. The CDR3 has 13 amino acids. CDR3 bases: TGTGCCAGTAAGGTTCGGGGTAATGAAAAACTGTTTTTT. It is translated as CASKVRGNEKLFF. The variable domain in full, completed from reference TRBV19 and TRBJ1-4, reads DGGITQSPKYLFRKEGQNVTLSCEQNLNHDAMYWYRQDPGQGLRLIYYSQIVNDFQKGDIAEGYSVSREKKESFPLTVTSAQKNPTAFYLCASKVRGNEKLFFGSGTQLSVL.

The rearrangement joins TRBV7-9 to TRBJ1-2; TRBD1 agrees at 7 bases. The CDR3 is 13 amino acids. Germline assignment: CDR1 SEHNR and CDR2 FQNEAQ (reference sequence). J lost 3 bases, V lost 5 bases, and 3 bases had no gene match. The CDR3 region has the DNA TGTGCCAGCAGCCCGGGACAGTACTATGGCTACACCTTC. Protein sequence: CASSPGQYYGYTF.

V and J are TRBV27 and TRBJ2-7; 8 nucleotides agree with TRBD2. The V segment lost 5 bases and the J segment 4 bases; nucleotides outside the gene matches: 7. From germline, CDR1 is MNHEY and CDR2 SMNVEV (reference sequence). This CDR3 has 14 amino acids. In DNA form, the CDR3 reads TGTGCCAGCAGTGAAGCGGGAGTCGCTTACGAGCAGTACTTC. Its translation: CASSEAGVAYEQYF.

This clone came up once. The chain employs TRBV6-5 and TRBJ1-6; D uncertain. Germline CDR1 MNHEY, CDR2 SVGAGI. Trimming stripped 2 bases from V and 10 bases from J, with 12 bases between. The CDR3 has 14 residues. CDR3 residues: CASSYGLGFSPLHF. The DNA of the CDR3 is TGTGCCAGCAGTTACGGGCTGGGGTTCTCACCCCTCCACTTT.

This clone has just one count. The rearrangement joins TRBV9 to TRBJ2-2; the D gene could be TRBD1 or TRBD2 (5 bases each). The CDR3 has 16 residues. From germline, CDR1 is SGDLS and CDR2 YYNGEE. V was clipped by 3 bases and J by 1 base, with 13 bases between them. CDR3 coding DNA: TGTGCCAGCAGCGCCGGGACCAATTTGAACACCGGGGAGCTGTTTTTT. Its translation is CASSAGTNLNTGELFF. Supplemented by reference TRBV9 and TRBJ2-2, the full variable domain reads DSGVTQTPKHLITATGQRVTLRCSPRSGDLSVYWYQQSLDQGLQFLIQYYNGEERAKGNILERFSAQQFPDLHSELNLSSLELGDSALYFCASSAGTNLNTGELFFGEGSRLTVL.

The chain couples TRBV7-7 to TRBJ2-7, with TRBD2 as a possible D gene (6 bases). Trimming pared 5 bases from V and 4 bases from J, leaving 15 bases between. This CDR3 region has 14 residues. Per the germline V gene, CDR1 is SSHAT and CDR2 is FNYEAQ (reference sequence). The CDR3, as DNA: TGTGCCAGCAGCATGGCGGGGAGCCGGTACGAGCAGTACTTC. Translation gives CASSMAGSRYEQYF.

V and J are TRBV19 and TRBJ2-1, with 12 bases aligning to TRBD2. CDR1 is LNHDA, CDR2 SQIVND, per germline (reference sequence). CDR3 length equals 15 residues. With V trimmed by 3 bases and J by 10 bases, 7 bases remained unmatched. CDR3 in amino acids: CASSIGLAGGLEQFF. CDR3 sequence (DNA): TGTGCCAGTAGTATCGGTCTAGCGGGGGGGTTAGAGCAGTTCTTC.